This TCR beta chain came from a study of control samples from healthy donors and cancer patients. TCRdb keeps only in-frame clones here, not all; method: immunoSEQ multiplex PCR. The table has 95,000 to 130,000 clones, more than 75% seen once. V dropped 3 bases and J dropped 3 bases, with 14 bases sitting between them. The CDR3 extends over 14 amino acids. Germline CDR1 and CDR2: SQVTM and ANQGSEA. The sample taken for sequencing was blood. This chain connects TRBV29-1 to TRBJ1-2; maybe TRBD1 (5 bases). The receptor was derived from an older woman in good health. The CDR3 DNA reads as TGCAGCGTTGAGTCGGTCAGGGAGGACTATGGCTACACCTTC. Residues: CSVESVREDYGYTF.